This TCR beta chain comes out of a study of blood T cells in healthy people across ages. PCR was performed a second time for about 6 to 12 cycles using a sample-barcoded 5' primer and a J-beta primer mix. Each CDR3 protein is one row after TCRdb ran MiXCR on the 5' RACE reads. The data show some 1.7 million distinct CDR3 sequences, with 28% seen just once and 7.7% held by the top ten. CDR3 length: 17 amino acids. Germline V lookup: CDR1 MDHEN, CDR2 SYDVKM. Regarding this clonotype: Its ends do not fully match the called genes, so a read error is possible.

The clonotype was recovered from a woman aged 25-40 years in good health. The J gene is TRBJ2-7, the V gene TRBV28; 8 nucleotides match TRBD1. Sequenced input: blood. CDR3 amino acids: CASLGAGGKYKLHEQYF. CDR3 in DNA: TGTGCCAGCCTGGGGGCAGGGGGCAAATATAAGCTCCACGAACAGTACTTC.